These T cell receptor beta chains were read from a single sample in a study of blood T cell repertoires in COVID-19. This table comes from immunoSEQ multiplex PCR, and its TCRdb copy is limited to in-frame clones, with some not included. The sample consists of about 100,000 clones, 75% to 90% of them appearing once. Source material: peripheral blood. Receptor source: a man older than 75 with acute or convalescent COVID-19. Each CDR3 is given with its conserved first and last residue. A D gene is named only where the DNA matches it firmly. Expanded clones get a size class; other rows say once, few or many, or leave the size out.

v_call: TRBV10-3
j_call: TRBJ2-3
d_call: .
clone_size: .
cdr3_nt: TGTGCCAGCCGAGACAGTTCTAGCACAGATACGCAGTATTTT
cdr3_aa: CASRDSSSTDTQYF

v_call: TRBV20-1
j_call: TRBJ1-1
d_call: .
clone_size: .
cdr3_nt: TGCAGTGCTAGGATTCACCAGGAAGCTTTCTTT
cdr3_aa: CSARIHQEAFF

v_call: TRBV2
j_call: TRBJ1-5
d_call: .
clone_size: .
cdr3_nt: TGTGCCAGCAGTGACAGGGTGATCGGCAATCAGCCCCAGCATTTT
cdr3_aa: CASSDRVIGNQPQHF

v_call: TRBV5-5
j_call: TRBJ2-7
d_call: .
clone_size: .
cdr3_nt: TGTGCCAGCAGCGGGGCGGGAGAGCAGTACTTC
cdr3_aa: CASSGAGEQYF

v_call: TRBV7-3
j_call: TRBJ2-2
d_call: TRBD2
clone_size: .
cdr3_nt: TGTGCCAGCAGCTTACTAGCGGGAGAGGCCGGGGAGCTGTTTTTT
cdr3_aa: CASSLLAGEAGELFF

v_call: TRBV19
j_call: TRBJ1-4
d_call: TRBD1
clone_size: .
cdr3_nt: TGTGCCAGTAGTTCTCTCCCGGGACAGAAAAATGAAAAACTGTTTTTT
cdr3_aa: CASSSLPGQKNEKLFF

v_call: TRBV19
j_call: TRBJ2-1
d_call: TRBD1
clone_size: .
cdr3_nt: TGTGCCAGTAGTAAGGACAGGGACGGTTACAATGAGCAGTTCTTC
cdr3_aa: CASSKDRDGYNEQFF

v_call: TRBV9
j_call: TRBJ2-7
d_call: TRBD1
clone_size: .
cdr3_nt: TGTGCCAGCAGCCCCTCGACAGGGGGTTTCGACGAGCAGTACTTC
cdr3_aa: CASSPSTGGFDEQYF

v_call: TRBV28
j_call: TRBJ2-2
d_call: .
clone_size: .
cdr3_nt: TGTGCCAGCAGTCTAGGTCCGAACACCGGGGAGCTGTTTTTT
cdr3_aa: CASSLGPNTGELFF

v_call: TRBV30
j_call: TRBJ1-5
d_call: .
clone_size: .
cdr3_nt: TGTGCCTGGAGTGTTCGAGGGAATCAGCCCCAGCATTTT
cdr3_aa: CAWSVRGNQPQHF

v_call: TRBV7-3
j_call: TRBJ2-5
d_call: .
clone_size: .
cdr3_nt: TGTGCCAGCAGCTTAGAGGGCCCCCAAGAGACCCAGTACTTC
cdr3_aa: CASSLEGPQETQYF

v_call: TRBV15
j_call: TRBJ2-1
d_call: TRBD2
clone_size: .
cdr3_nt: TGTGCCACCAGCAGAGCATCGGTAGCGGGAGACCATGAGCAGTTCTTC
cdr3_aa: CATSRASVAGDHEQFF

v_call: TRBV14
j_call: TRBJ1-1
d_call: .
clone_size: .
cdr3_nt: TGTGCCAGCAGCCTAAACACAGGCCTCAAGGGAGCTTTCTTT
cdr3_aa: CASSLNTGLKGAFF

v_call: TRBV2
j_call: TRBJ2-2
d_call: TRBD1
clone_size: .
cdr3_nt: TGTGCCAGCAGCTTGGACAGGGGAACGCTTCCGAACACCGGGGAGCTGTTTTTT
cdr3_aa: CASSLDRGTLPNTGELFF

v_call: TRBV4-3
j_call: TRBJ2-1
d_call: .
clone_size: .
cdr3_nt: TGCGCCAGCAGCCAAGATCAACATCCTAGGTACAATGAGCAGTTCTTC
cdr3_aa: CASSQDQHPRYNEQFF

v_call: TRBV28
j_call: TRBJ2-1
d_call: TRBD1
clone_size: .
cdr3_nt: TGTGCCAGCAGTTTATGGGGACAGGGGAGCCATGAGCAGTTCTTC
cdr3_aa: CASSLWGQGSHEQFF

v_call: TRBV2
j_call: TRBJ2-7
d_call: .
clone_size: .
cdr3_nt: TGTGCCAGCAGTATACGGGGGACAGACGAGCAGTACTTC
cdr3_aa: CASSIRGTDEQYF

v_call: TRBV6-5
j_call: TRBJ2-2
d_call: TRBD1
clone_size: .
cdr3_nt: TGTGCCAGCAGTTCCCGGGACAGGAGCACCGGGGAGCTGTTTTTT
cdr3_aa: CASSSRDRSTGELFF

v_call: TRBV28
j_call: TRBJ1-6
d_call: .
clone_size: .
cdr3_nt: TGTGCCAGCAGTTTAGTGAGAAGTGGGCTTGGAAATTCACCCCTCCACTTT
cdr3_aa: CASSLVRSGLGNSPLHF

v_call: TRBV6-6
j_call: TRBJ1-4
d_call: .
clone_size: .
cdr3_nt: TGTGCCAGCAGCCTCCTGGGCGTAACTAATGAAAAACTGTTTTTT
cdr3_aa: CASSLLGVTNEKLFF

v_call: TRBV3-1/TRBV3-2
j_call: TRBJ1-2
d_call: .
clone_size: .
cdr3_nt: TGTGCCAGCAGCCAAGTACGGGGGTCGAGTGGCTACACCTTC
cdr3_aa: CASSQVRGSSGYTF

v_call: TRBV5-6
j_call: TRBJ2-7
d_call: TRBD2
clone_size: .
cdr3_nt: TGTGCCAGCAGCTTATCGGGGACTAGCGGCTACGAGCAGTACTTC
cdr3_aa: CASSLSGTSGYEQYF

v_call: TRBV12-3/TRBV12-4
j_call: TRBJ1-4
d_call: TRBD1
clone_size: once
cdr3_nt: TGTGCCAGCAGGGGGGACAGGGCGGATAAACTGTTTTTT
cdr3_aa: CASRGDRADKLFF

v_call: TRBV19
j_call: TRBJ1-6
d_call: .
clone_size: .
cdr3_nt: TGTGCCAGTAAGACGGGATCGTCGGGCTCACCCCTCCACTTT
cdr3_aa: CASKTGSSGSPLHF

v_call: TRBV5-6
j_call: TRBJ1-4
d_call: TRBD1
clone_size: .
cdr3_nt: TGTGCCAGCAGCTTACAGGGGATGGATGAAAAACTGTTTTTT
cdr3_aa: CASSLQGMDEKLFF

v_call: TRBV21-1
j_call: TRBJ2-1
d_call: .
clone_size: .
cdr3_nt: TGTGCCAGCAGTCCTGGGGGGGGACTAGCGGGTGTGGGTGAGCAGTTCTTC
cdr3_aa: CASSPGGGLAGVGEQFF

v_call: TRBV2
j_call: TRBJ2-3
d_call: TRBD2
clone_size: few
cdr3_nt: TGTGCCAGCAGTCGGGAGGGAACAGATACGCAGTATTTT
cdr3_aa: CASSREGTDTQYF

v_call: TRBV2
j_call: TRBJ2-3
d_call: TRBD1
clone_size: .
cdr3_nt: TGTGCCAGCCTCCGGGGGGACAGGGGAAATTTGGTAGATACGCAGTATTTT
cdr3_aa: CASLRGDRGNLVDTQYF

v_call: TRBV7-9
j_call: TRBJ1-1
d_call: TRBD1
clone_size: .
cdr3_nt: TGTGCCAGCAGCCTACCGGGACAGGGTTTCACTGAAGCTTTCTTT
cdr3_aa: CASSLPGQGFTEAFF

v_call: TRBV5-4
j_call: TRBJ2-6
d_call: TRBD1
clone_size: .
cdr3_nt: TGTGCCAGCAGCACCCCGGGACAGGGGGCGTGGGGGGCCAACGTCCTGACTTTC
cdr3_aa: CASSTPGQGAWGANVLTF

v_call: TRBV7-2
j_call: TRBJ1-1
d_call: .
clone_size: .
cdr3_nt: TGTGCCAGCAGCTTAGGGAGGGAACGGGAAGCTTTCTTT
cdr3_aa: CASSLGREREAFF

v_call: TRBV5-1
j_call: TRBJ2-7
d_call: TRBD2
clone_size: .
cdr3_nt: TGCGCCAGCAGCTTGGGACTAGCGGGAGGGGCCGATGGCGAGCAGTACTTC
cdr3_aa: CASSLGLAGGADGEQYF

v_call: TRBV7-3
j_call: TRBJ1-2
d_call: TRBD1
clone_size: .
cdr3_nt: TGTGCCAGCAGCCTCGACAGGGCTTCTGGTGGCTACACCTTC
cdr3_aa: CASSLDRASGGYTF

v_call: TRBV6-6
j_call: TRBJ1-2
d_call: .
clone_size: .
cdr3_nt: TGTGCCAGCAGTCGTTACAGGGCAGGCGATGGCTACACCTTC
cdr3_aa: CASSRYRAGDGYTF

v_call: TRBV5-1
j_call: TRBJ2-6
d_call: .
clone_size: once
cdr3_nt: TGCGCCAGCAGCCAAGGGGGAAATGGGGCCAACGTCCTGACTTTC
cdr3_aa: CASSQGGNGANVLTF

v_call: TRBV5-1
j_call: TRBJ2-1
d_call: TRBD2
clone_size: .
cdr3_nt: TGCGCCAGCAGCCCAATGACTAGCGGGAGGCTCAATGAGCAGTTCTTC
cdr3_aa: CASSPMTSGRLNEQFF

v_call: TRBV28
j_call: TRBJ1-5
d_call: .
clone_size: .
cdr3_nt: TGTGCCAGCAGTTTAGGGACTGCCGGGCGGGGTCAGCCCCAGCATTTT
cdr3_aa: CASSLGTAGRGQPQHF

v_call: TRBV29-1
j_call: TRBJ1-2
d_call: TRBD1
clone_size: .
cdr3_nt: TGCAGCGCCGGGAACCCCGGGACAGGGGGCGGAGACTATGGCTACACCTTC
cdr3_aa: CSAGNPGTGGGDYGYTF

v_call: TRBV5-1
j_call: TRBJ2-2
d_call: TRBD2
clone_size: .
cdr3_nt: TGCGCCAGCAGCTTGGCGGCTAGCGGGAATGAGGAGCTGTTTTTT
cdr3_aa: CASSLAASGNEELFF

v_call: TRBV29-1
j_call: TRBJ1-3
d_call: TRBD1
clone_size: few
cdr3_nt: TGCAGCGTGGGACAGGGGATTCCTGGAAACACCATATATTTT
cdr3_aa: CSVGQGIPGNTIYF